These 4 T cell receptor beta chains share one sample of origin, sequenced in a study of tumor and adjacent non-tumor tissue in lung cancer. No cell sorting was done before RNA was extracted from the tissue. Three rounds of nested PCR, following a modified ARM-PCR protocol, produced the TCRbeta library. Via MiXCR, TCRdb re-called the multiplex PCR reads, giving one row per CDR3 protein. Of around 210,000 distinct CDR3 sequences in the sample, roughly 70% were seen once. The sample was lung tumor tissue. The receptors were gathered from a man in his sixties with non-small cell lung cancer.

Details on this clonotype: The junction and the germline gene differ at one end; a read error may be behind it. V usage is TRBV20-1 and J usage is TRBJ1-1; D remains unclear. The CDR3 extends over 17 amino acids. Germline V gives CDR1 DFQATT, CDR2 SNEGSKA (reference sequence). CDR3 sequence (DNA): TGCAGTGCTAGGGGGATTCTCGGCAGCGGGAGGAACACTGAAGCCTTCTTT. Protein: CSARGILGSGRNTEAFF.

This clonotype has ten or more counts. V is TRBV6-1 and J is TRBJ1-6; weak D call: TRBD1 (6 bases). CDR1 is MNHNS and CDR2 is SASEGT in the germline V gene. CDR3 size: 14 residues. The V end lost 4 bases, the J end lost 6 bases, and 10 bases lay between the germline ends. Here the CDR3 DNA reads TGTGCCAGCAGTGTACAACAGGGTAATTCACCCCTCCACTTT. Translation: CASSVQQGNSPLHF.

This clonotype was counted a few times. J is TRBJ1-1 and V is TRBV10-2; 9 bases match TRBD1. The CDR3 has 14 amino acids. Germline V gene data show CDR1 as WSHSY and CDR2 as SAAADI. Trimming removed 5 bases from V and 7 bases from J; junction bases left unmatched: 8. In nucleotides, the CDR3 is TGCGCCAGCAGTCCCGGGACAGGGAAGATTGAAGCTTTCTTT. Protein: CASSPGTGKIEAFF.

The chain links TRBV5-1 to TRBJ1-2; TRBD1 matches at 7 bases. The CDR3 loop spans 14 amino acids. Germline trimming cut 4 bases from V and 3 bases from J; bases unmatched to any gene: 6. CDR1 is SGHRS and CDR2 is YFSETQ in the germline V gene. DNA of the CDR3: TGCGCCAGCAGCCCTAGGCAGGGGGACTATGGCTACACCTTC. It translates to CASSPRQGDYGYTF.